The 19 T cell receptor beta chains in this list originate from one sample, sequenced in a study of shared clonotypes between healthy human individuals. The assay was immunoSEQ multiplex PCR, and TCRdb's table has in-frame clones only and misses some. The sample lists about 1.5 million clones; roughly 97% were seen once. Sample: naive CD4+ T cells sorted from blood. Subset of the sample: CD45RA+ positively selected. The receptors stem from a man aged 25-40 years in good health.

The V and J genes are TRBV11-2 and TRBJ2-1; 9 nucleotides line up with TRBD2. The CDR3 is made up of 19 amino acids. Germline lookup yields CDR1 SGHAT and CDR2 FQNNGV. Trimming cost V 5 bases and J 0 bases; bases outside gene matches: 14. The CDR3 loop is CASSGLRGFSGSSYNEQFF. In DNA, the CDR3 is TGTGCCAGCAGCGGCCTCAGGGGGTTTAGCGGGAGCTCCTACAATGAGCAGTTCTTC.

A single count supports this clone. The chain carries TRBV5-1 and TRBJ2-1; possible D gene TRBD2, 6 bases. Germline V gene data show CDR1 as SGHRS and CDR2 as YFSETQ. This CDR3 has 17 residues. Trimming left V 4 bases short and J 1 base short, with 18 bases between. Here the CDR3 DNA reads TGCGCCAGCAGCCGAGGGTTGCCTAGCGAGTCCTACAATGAGCAGTTCTTC. Amino acids: CASSRGLPSESYNEQFF.

In DNA form, the CDR3 reads TGTGCCAGTAGGGACCCGGGAACCTACACCGGGGAGCTGTTTTTT. Its protein is CASRDPGTYTGELFF. The chain carries TRBV19 and TRBJ2-2, with a tentative D call TRBD2 (5 bases). V was clipped by 6 bases and J by 3 bases, with 14 bases between them. This CDR3 comprises 15 residues. Germline values: CDR1 LNHDA, CDR2 SQIVND (reference sequence).

The chain couples TRBV18 to TRBJ1-2, with a possible D match to TRBD1 (5 bases). With 6 bases removed from V and 6 bases from J, the gap between germline ends came to 23 bases. Germline V CDR1 and CDR2: KGHSH, LQKENI. This CDR3 spans 16 amino acids. The CDR3 is CASSPRQLSHINGYTF. In DNA form, the CDR3 reads TGTGCCAGCTCGCCCCGACAGTTATCTCACATAAATGGCTACACCTTC.

The chain is built from TRBV9 and TRBJ2-7; TRBD2 matches 9 bases. The J segment lost 5 bases and the V segment lost 2 bases, leaving 5 bases of the junction unmatched. CDR3 length: 14 amino acids. Germline V gives CDR1 SGDLS, CDR2 YYNGEE. CDR3 bases: TGTGCCAGCAGCGTGGCTAGCGGGATCAACGAGCAGTACTTC. Protein product: CASSVASGINEQYF.

The rearrangement joins TRBV5-1 to TRBJ2-5, with 11 bases lining up with TRBD2. The J segment lost 5 bases and the V segment lost 4 bases, leaving 7 bases of the junction unmatched. There are 15 residues in the CDR3. The germline V gene encodes CDR1 SGHRS and CDR2 YFSETQ. The CDR3 DNA sequence: TGCGCCAGCAGCGTACTAGCGGGAGAAGGGGAGACCCAGTACTTC. Translation gives CASSVLAGEGETQYF.

This chain joins TRBV19 and TRBJ2-6, with D unclear. This CDR3 has 15 amino acids. Germline loops: CDR1 LNHDA, CDR2 SQIVND (reference sequence). V lost 7 bases and J 0 bases, leaving 10 bases between the germline ends. CDR3 residues: CASNPYGSGANVLTF. CDR3 in DNA: TGTGCCAGTAACCCCTATGGCTCTGGGGCCAACGTCCTGACTTTC.

The CDR3 here is CASIGFRNEQFF. CDR3 DNA: TGTGCCAGTATAGGCTTTCGCAATGAGCAGTTCTTC. The chain is built from TRBV19 and TRBJ2-1; no clear D. The CDR3 spans 12 residues. Germline values: CDR1 LNHDA, CDR2 SQIVND (reference sequence). V was clipped by 7 bases and J by 6 bases, with 10 bases between them.

This chain links TRBV4-1 with TRBJ2-7, with 8 bases matching TRBD2. Germline CDR1 MGHRA, CDR2 YSYEKL. Unmatched junction bases numbered 10, after V lost 0 bases and J lost 6 bases. The CDR3 extends over 16 amino acids. CDR3 loop: CASSQDLTGGPFEQYF. The CDR3 DNA reads as TGCGCCAGCAGCCAAGACCTGACGGGAGGGCCGTTCGAGCAGTACTTC.

CDR3 sequence reads: CASSLVAGTTYNEQFF. The CDR3, as DNA: TGTGCCAGCAGCTTAGTGGCTGGGACTACCTACAATGAGCAGTTCTTC. The rearrangement links TRBV11-2 to TRBJ2-1; 7 positions match TRBD2. The ends lost 1 base at V and 2 bases at J; junction bases unmatched: 5. Germline V lookup: CDR1 SGHAT, CDR2 FQNNGV. The CDR3 consists of 16 residues.

J is TRBJ1-1 and V is TRBV18; 10 bases line up with TRBD1. V trimming: 4 bases; J trimming: 0 bases; junction bases outside the gene matches: 11. Germline V CDR1 and CDR2: KGHSH, LQKENI. This CDR3 is 18 amino acids long. Here the CDR3 reads CASSHTMDRGRMNTEAFF. CDR3 nucleotides: TGTGCCAGCTCACACACGATGGACAGGGGGAGGATGAACACTGAAGCTTTCTTT.

The chain employs TRBV19 and TRBJ2-7, with 9 bases lining up with TRBD1. The CDR3 totals 14 residues. The J segment lost 2 bases and the V segment lost 5 bases, leaving 4 bases of the junction unmatched. Germline loops: CDR1 LNHDA, CDR2 SQIVND (reference sequence). CDR3 sequence (DNA): TGTGCCAGTAGTCTCCGGACAGGGGCCTACGAGCAGTACTTC. Protein product: CASSLRTGAYEQYF.

The rearrangement uses TRBV6-6 and TRBJ1-2, with a tentative D call TRBD1 (5 bases). The CDR3 sequence is 15 residues long. V shed 0 bases and J shed 3 bases, with 11 bases lying between them. CDR1 is MNHNY, CDR2 SVGAGI, per germline (reference sequence). The CDR3 protein is CASSYSSLQDYGYTF. Here the CDR3 DNA reads TGTGCCAGCAGTTACTCGAGTTTACAGGACTATGGCTACACCTTC.

The rearrangement joins TRBV5-1 to TRBJ1-5; no clear D gene. V was shortened by 0 bases and J by 3 bases, with 7 bases between the two germline ends. The CDR3 length is 14 residues. From germline, CDR1 is SGHRS and CDR2 YFSETQ. The CDR3 reads CASSLDANNQPQHF. The CDR3 nucleotides are TGCGCCAGCAGCTTGGACGCAAACAATCAGCCCCAGCATTTT.

V and J are TRBV13 and TRBJ2-7; 13 bases are a match to TRBD2. The CDR3 covers 18 residues. CDR1 PRHDT and CDR2 FYEKMQ come from the germline V gene (reference sequence). Unmatched junction bases numbered 9, after V lost 2 bases and J lost 2 bases. The CDR3 is CASSLFAQGLAGTYEQYF. For the CDR3, the DNA is TGTGCCAGCAGCTTATTCGCCCAGGGACTAGCGGGAACCTACGAGCAGTACTTC. Together with reference TRBV13 and TRBJ2-7, the CDR3 gives the full variable domain: AAGVIQSPRHLIKEKRETATLKCYPIPRHDTVYWYQQGPGQDPQFLISFYEKMQSDKGSIPDRFSAQQFSDYHSELNMSSLELGDSALYFCASSLFAQGLAGTYEQYFGPGTRLTVT.

This clone came up once. This chain links TRBV28 with TRBJ2-7; maybe TRBD2 (6 bases). The CDR3 totals 12 residues. Per the germline V gene, CDR1 is MDHEN and CDR2 is SYDVKM. Trimming cost V 7 bases and J 3 bases, with 10 bases left between them. In DNA, the CDR3 is TGTGCCAGCACTGAGGACTACTACGAGCAGTACTTC. It specifies CASTEDYYEQYF.

The chain couples TRBV5-1 to TRBJ1-3; D gene uncertain. V was trimmed by 4 bases and J by 4 bases, leaving 15 bases between them. Per germline, CDR1 SGHRS and CDR2 YFSETQ. CDR3 length: 15 residues. The DNA of the CDR3 is TGCGCCAGCAGCCCACCTTTAGTAGGAGGAAACACCATATATTTT. Translated, it gives CASSPPLVGGNTIYF.

The chain recombines TRBV5-1 with TRBJ1-3; the D is unclear. Per the germline V gene, CDR1 is SGHRS and CDR2 is YFSETQ. There are 16 residues in the CDR3. The V and J ends lost 4 bases and 0 bases respectively, with 14 bases between them. The chain's CDR3 is CASSGGRPNSGNTIYF. DNA for the CDR3: TGCGCCAGCAGCGGCGGACGGCCCAACTCTGGAAACACCATATATTTT. The whole variable domain, filled in from reference TRBV5-1 and TRBJ1-3, reads KAGVTQTPRYLIKTRGQQVTLSCSPISGHRSVSWYQQTPGQGLQFLFEYFSETQRNKGNFPGRFSGRQFSNSRSEMNVSTLELGDSALYLCASSGGRPNSGNTIYFGEGSWLTVV.

The chain combines TRBV5-8 with TRBJ2-2; 9 bases are shared with TRBD1. The germline gives CDR1 SGHTS, CDR2 YDEGEE. This CDR3 is 16 amino acids long. The junction had 8 bases not matched to a gene; V was cut back by 5 bases and J by 3 bases. The CDR3 here is CASRFGDRVYTGELFF. DNA of the CDR3: TGTGCCAGCAGATTCGGGGACAGGGTCTACACCGGGGAGCTGTTTTTT. The full variable domain, in which reference TRBV5-8 and TRBJ2-2 provide the parts outside the CDR3, is EAGVTQSPTHLIKTRGQQATLRCSPISGHTSVYWYQQALGLGLQFLLWYDEGEERNRGNFPPRFSGRQFPNYSSELNVNALELEDSALYLCASRFGDRVYTGELFFGEGSRLTVL.